The subject of this entry is one T cell receptor (beta chain). The entry originates in a study of blood T cell repertoires in COVID-19. Study-level background: Samples of COVID-19 (acute and convalescent) were obtained from the United States, Italy and Spain. Sources were T cells, B-cell-depleted T cells, or PBMCs; the material itself was cDNA or gDNA.

Per the authors' pipeline: The authors estimated nucleated cell counts from reference gene primer amplification. Repertoires were generated with immunoSEQ multiplex PCR, while TCRdb's copy carries only in-frame clones and drops some. V, J and clone size were drawn from that table, and D and trimming were deduced from the DNA. The sample shows 150,000 or so clones, roughly 90% of them seen only once. The sequenced material came from peripheral blood. This receptor was taken from a man between 60 and 75 years old with active or convalescent COVID-19.

The CDR3: CASSPRQGASNEKLFF. As DNA, the CDR3 is TGTGCCAGTAGTCCCCGGCAGGGGGCGTCTAATGAAAAACTGTTTTTT. The gene calls are TRBV19 and TRBJ1-4; 8 nucleotides line up with TRBD1. Germline values: CDR1 LNHDA, CDR2 SQIVND (reference sequence). This CDR3 is built from 16 residues. V was pared by 5 bases and J by 3 bases, with 8 bases of the junction left unmatched.